One and the same sample provided the 19 T cell receptor beta chains below, sequenced in a study of cytomegalovirus exposure and HLA in healthy donors. This table comes from immunoSEQ multiplex PCR, and its TCRdb copy is limited to in-frame clones, with some not included. The sample has around 150,000 clones; around 90% are singletons. Input material: PBMCs. Every receptor here comes from a woman aged 18-29 years in good health and CMV-seropositive.

This chain joins TRBV11-2 and TRBJ1-1; TRBD1 agrees at 7 bases. Germline V lookup: CDR1 SGHAT, CDR2 FQNNGV. Trimming cost V 4 bases and J 0 bases; bases outside gene matches: 2. The CDR3 extends over 14 amino acids. CDR3 DNA sequence: TGTGCCAGCAGCTCGGGACAGATGAACACTGAAGCTTTCTTT. This gives the protein CASSSGQMNTEAFF.

The chain is built from TRBV6-6 and TRBJ1-1, with a weak D call TRBD1 (6 bases). Trimming left V 2 bases short and J 3 bases short, with 13 bases between. The CDR3 runs to 15 residues. Germline CDR1 reads MNHNY; CDR2 reads SVGAGI (reference sequence). CDR3 loop: CASSYPPPGDTEAFF. Here the CDR3 DNA reads TGTGCCAGCAGTTACCCTCCACCAGGGGACACTGAAGCTTTCTTT.

This clone was recorded once. The chain links TRBV7-9 to TRBJ1-4; maybe TRBD1 (5 bases). The germline gives CDR1 SEHNR, CDR2 FQNEAQ (reference sequence). The CDR3 runs to 15 residues. The V gene lost 8 bases and the J gene lost 5 bases, with 18 bases spanning the gap. The CDR3 region is CASLGLDTANEKLFF. The DNA for the CDR3 is TGTGCCAGCCTCGGCTTGGACACTGCCAATGAAAAACTGTTTTTT.

This clone was recorded a few times. The chain joins TRBV2 to TRBJ1-5, with TRBD1 matching 8 bases. Germline loops: CDR1 SNHLY, CDR2 FYNNEI. J gave up 4 bases and V 4 bases, and 0 bases lay outside the gene matches. The CDR3 sequence is 13 residues long. For the CDR3, the DNA is TGTGCCAGCAGTGGACAGGGGAATCAGCCCCAGCATTTT. Its translation is CASSGQGNQPQHF.

The J gene is TRBJ1-1, the V gene TRBV5-1; TRBD1 aligns across 7 bases. The CDR3 loop spans 14 amino acids. V trimming: 2 bases; J trimming: 5 bases; junction bases outside the gene matches: 6. CDR1 SGHRS and CDR2 YFSETQ come from the germline V gene. The chain's CDR3 is CASSFLQGWTEAFF. CDR3 DNA sequence: TGCGCCAGCAGCTTCCTACAGGGGTGGACTGAAGCTTTCTTT.

V gene TRBV4-2 combines with J gene TRBJ2-3; TRBD2 agrees at 10 bases. CDR1 is LGHNA, CDR2 YNFKEQ, per germline. This CDR3 contains 18 residues. V was pared by 0 bases and J by 3 bases, with 9 bases of the junction left unmatched. The CDR3, as DNA: TGTGCCAGCAGCCAAGACAAAATAGCGGGGGGCAATACAGATACGCAGTATTTT. Its translation is CASSQDKIAGGNTDTQYF.

V is TRBV28 and J is TRBJ1-2; D possibly corresponds to TRBD1 (5 bases). V lost 1 base, J lost 5 bases, and 26 bases lay in between. This CDR3 has 19 amino acids. Germline V gene data show CDR1 as MDHEN and CDR2 as SYDVKM. The CDR3 DNA is TGTGCCAGCAGTTTATTGTTCTTGAGGGGAGGTGGATTTAGATATGGCTACACCTTC. Translated: CASSLLFLRGGGFRYGYTF.

J is TRBJ1-5 and V is TRBV5-4; 10 nucleotides agree with TRBD1. The CDR3 totals 15 residues. V trimming: 4 bases; J trimming: 3 bases; junction bases outside the gene matches: 4. The germline gives CDR1 SGHNT, CDR2 YYREEE (reference sequence). The CDR3 loop reads CASSQGTGANQPQHF. The CDR3 bases are TGTGCCAGCAGCCAAGGGACAGGGGCCAATCAGCCCCAGCATTTT.

The CDR3 coding sequence is TGTGCCATCAGGGACAGGGCGGATGAGCAGTTCTTC. This translates into CAIRDRADEQFF. This sequence joins TRBV10-3 and TRBJ2-1, with 8 bases identical to TRBD1. This CDR3 contains 12 residues. The V gene end was trimmed by 6 bases and the J gene end by 8 bases; junction bases not matched to a gene: 3. The germline CDR1 and CDR2 sequences are ENHRY and SYGVKD.

The chain carries TRBV5-1 and TRBJ1-1; D is undetermined. The CDR3 sequence is 14 residues long. Germline-derived CDR1 and CDR2 are SGHRS and YFSETQ. Between the trimmed V and J ends, which lost 0 bases and 1 base, there was a span of 7 bases. Written as DNA, the CDR3 is TGCGCCAGCAGCTTGGACTCAACGAACACTGAAGCTTTCTTT. Translated: CASSLDSTNTEAFF.

The chain recombines TRBV4-3 with TRBJ1-3; unclear D gene. The CDR3 is 18 amino acids. The germline CDR1 and CDR2 sequences are LGHNA and YSLEER. V gave up 4 bases and J gave up 0 bases, with 19 bases separating them. The CDR3, as DNA: TGCGCCAGCAGCCCTCATCGGGGTTCCTTCCTCTCTGGAAACACCATATATTTT. This encodes CASSPHRGSFLSGNTIYF.

The count of this clone is one. V gene TRBV29-1 combines with J gene TRBJ1-6; 7 nucleotides match TRBD1. The CDR3 sequence is 13 residues long. The J segment lost 5 bases and the V segment lost 4 bases, leaving 2 bases of the junction unmatched. The germline V gene has CDR1 SQVTM and CDR2 ANQGSEA. CDR3 amino acids: CSVGQGHNSPLHF. In DNA, the CDR3 is TGCAGCGTTGGACAGGGTCATAATTCACCCCTCCACTTT.

This clone was seen only once. The chain employs TRBV6-6 and TRBJ1-1; 8 bases match TRBD1. From germline, CDR1 is MNHNY and CDR2 SVGAGI (reference sequence). V lost 6 bases and J lost 4; bases outside the gene matches: 13. This CDR3 has 16 residues. For the CDR3, the DNA is TGTGCCAGCAGGTCAGGACAGGGTCTAGGAAGCACTGAAGCTTTCTTT. Translated, it gives CASRSGQGLGSTEAFF.

This chain uses TRBV6-5 with TRBJ2-3, with 8 nucleotides matching TRBD2. Germline values: CDR1 MNHEY, CDR2 SVGAGI. The V segment lost 8 bases and the J segment 1 base; nucleotides outside the gene matches: 5. The CDR3 has 14 residues. The CDR3 is CASGRGLGTDTQYF. CDR3 nucleotides: TGTGCCAGCGGCCGGGGACTAGGCACAGATACGCAGTATTTT.

CDR3 coding DNA: TGTGCCTGGAGTCCTGACAGGGGGTATCTGAACACTGAAGCTTTCTTT. This encodes CAWSPDRGYLNTEAFF. The genes are TRBV30 and TRBJ1-1; 9 nucleotides line up with TRBD1. The ends lost 2 bases at V and 0 bases at J; junction bases unmatched: 7. The length of the CDR3 is 16 residues. CDR1 and CDR2 from the germline V gene are GTSNPN and SVGIG (reference sequence).

V and J are TRBV5-1 and TRBJ1-4; 8 nucleotides line up with TRBD1. V gave up 1 base and J gave up 8 bases; unmatched junction bases: 4. The CDR3 spans 14 residues. Germline values: CDR1 SGHRS, CDR2 YFSETQ. CDR3 residues: CASSLTGGEEKLFF. The CDR3 bases are TGCGCCAGCAGCTTGACAGGGGGGGAGGAAAAACTGTTTTTT.

The V call is TRBV7-3, the J call TRBJ1-6, with TRBD1 matching 9 bases. The CDR3 has 16 amino acids. Germline CDR1 and CDR2: SGHTA and FQGTGA. The trim removed 4 bases at V and 4 bases at J, leaving 5 bases unmatched. CDR3 coding DNA: TGTGCCAGCAGCTCACCGGGACAGGGATATAATTCACCCCTCCACTTT. This sequence encodes CASSSPGQGYNSPLHF.

The chain employs TRBV6-5 and TRBJ2-1; TRBD2 agrees at 14 bases. V lost 2 bases, J lost 7 bases, and 4 bases stayed unmatched. This CDR3 comprises 16 residues. Germline CDR1 is MNHEY and CDR2 is SVGAGI. The CDR3 region is CASSYIGLAGGNEQFF. CDR3 bases: TGTGCCAGCAGTTACATCGGACTAGCGGGAGGAAATGAGCAGTTCTTC.

This chain links TRBV28 with TRBJ1-2; tentative D call: TRBD1 (5 bases). Between the trimmed V and J ends, which lost 8 bases and 2 bases, there was a span of 18 bases. The CDR3 runs 15 residues. From germline, CDR1 is MDHEN and CDR2 SYDVKM. The CDR3 DNA follows: TGTGCCAGCCGACCAGCAGGACATACAAACTATGGCTACACCTTC. As protein: CASRPAGHTNYGYTF.